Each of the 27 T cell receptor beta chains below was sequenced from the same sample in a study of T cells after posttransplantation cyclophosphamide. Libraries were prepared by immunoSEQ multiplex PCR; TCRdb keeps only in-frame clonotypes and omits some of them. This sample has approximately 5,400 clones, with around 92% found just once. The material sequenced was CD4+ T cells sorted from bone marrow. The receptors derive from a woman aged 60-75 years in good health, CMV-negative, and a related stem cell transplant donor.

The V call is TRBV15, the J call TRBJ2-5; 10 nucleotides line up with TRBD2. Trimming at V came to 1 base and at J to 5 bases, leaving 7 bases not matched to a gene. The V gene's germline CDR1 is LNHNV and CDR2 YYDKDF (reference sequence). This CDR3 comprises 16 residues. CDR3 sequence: CATSRAELAGSETQYF. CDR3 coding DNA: TGTGCCACCAGCAGAGCTGAACTAGCGGGGTCGGAGACCCAGTACTTC.

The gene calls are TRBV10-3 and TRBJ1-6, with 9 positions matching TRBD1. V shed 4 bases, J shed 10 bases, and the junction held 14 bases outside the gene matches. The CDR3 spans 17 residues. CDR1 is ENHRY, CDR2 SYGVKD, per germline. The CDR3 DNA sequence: TGTGCCATCAGTGGGTTTAAAGGGACAGGGCCTCTCTCACCCCTCCACTTT. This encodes CAISGFKGTGPLSPLHF.

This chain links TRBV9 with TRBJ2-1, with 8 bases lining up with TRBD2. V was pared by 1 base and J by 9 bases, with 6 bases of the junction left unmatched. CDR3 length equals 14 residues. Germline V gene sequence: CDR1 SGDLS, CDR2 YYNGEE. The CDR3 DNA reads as TGTGCCAGCAGCGTACGGGGGGGGGTCAGTGAGCAGTTCTTC. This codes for CASSVRGGVSEQFF.

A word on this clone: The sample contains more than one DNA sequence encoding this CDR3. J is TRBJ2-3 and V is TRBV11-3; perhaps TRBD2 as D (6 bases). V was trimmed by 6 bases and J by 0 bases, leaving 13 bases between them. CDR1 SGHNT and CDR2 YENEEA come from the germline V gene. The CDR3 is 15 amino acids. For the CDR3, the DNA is TGTGCCAGCAGTCTCGGGGGTTTAAGCACAGATACGCAGTATTTT. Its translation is CASSLGGLSTDTQYF.

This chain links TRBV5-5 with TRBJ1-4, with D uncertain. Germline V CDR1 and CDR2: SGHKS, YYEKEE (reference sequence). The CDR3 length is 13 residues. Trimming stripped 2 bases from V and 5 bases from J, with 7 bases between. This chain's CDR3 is CASSFGVNEKLFF. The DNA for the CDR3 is TGTGCCAGCAGCTTCGGGGTGAATGAAAAACTGTTTTTT.

The CDR3 DNA sequence: TGTGCCAGCAGCTCTCCGGTCGGGGAGCTGTTTTTT. This encodes CASSSPVGELFF. The V gene is TRBV5-6, the J gene TRBJ2-2; D unresolved. Germline CDR1 reads SGHDT; CDR2 reads YYEEEE. This CDR3 is built from 12 residues. V was clipped by 3 bases and J by 7 bases, with 7 bases between them.

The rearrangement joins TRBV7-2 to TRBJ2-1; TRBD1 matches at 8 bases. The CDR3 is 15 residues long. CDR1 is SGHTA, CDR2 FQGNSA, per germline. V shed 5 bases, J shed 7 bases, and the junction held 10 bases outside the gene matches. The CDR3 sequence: CASSITGGPGNEQFF. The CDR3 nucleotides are TGTGCCAGCAGCATAACAGGGGGGCCGGGTAATGAGCAGTTCTTC.

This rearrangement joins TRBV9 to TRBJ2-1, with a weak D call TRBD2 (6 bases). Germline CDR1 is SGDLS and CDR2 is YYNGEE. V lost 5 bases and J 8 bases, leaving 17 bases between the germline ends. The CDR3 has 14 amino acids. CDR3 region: CASSERDSRHEQFF. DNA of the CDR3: TGTGCCAGCAGTGAACGGGACTCGCGCCATGAGCAGTTCTTC. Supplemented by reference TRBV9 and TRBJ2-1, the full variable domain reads DSGVTQTPKHLITATGQRVTLRCSPRSGDLSVYWYQQSLDQGLQFLIQYYNGEERAKGNILERFSAQQFPDLHSELNLSSLELGDSALYFCASSERDSRHEQFFGPGTRLTVL.

CDR3 sequence (DNA): TGTGCCAGCAGCTTAGCCGGGTCAAAGGAGGGTGAAGCTTTCTTT. This translates into CASSLAGSKEGEAFF. V usage is TRBV7-2 and J usage is TRBJ1-1; D remains ambiguous. V dropped 0 bases and J dropped 7 bases, with 15 bases sitting between them. The germline V gene encodes CDR1 SGHTA and CDR2 FQGNSA. This CDR3 has 15 residues.

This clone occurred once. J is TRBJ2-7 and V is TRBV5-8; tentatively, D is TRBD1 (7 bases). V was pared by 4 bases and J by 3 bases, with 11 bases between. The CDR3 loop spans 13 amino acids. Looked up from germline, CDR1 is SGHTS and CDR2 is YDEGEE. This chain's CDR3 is CASSARDSYEQYV. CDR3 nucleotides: TGTGCCAGCAGCGCGCGGGACAGCTACGAGCAGTACGTC.

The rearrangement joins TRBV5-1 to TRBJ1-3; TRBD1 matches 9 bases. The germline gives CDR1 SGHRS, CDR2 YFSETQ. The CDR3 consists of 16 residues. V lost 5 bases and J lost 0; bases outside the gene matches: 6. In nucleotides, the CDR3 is TGCGCCAGCAGACCGGGACAGGGACCCTCTGGAAACACCATATATTTT. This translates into CASRPGQGPSGNTIYF.

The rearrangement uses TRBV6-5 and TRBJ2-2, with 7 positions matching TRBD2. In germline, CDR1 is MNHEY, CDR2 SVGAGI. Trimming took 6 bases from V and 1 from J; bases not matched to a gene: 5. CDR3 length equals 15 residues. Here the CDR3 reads CASRPSGMNTGELFF. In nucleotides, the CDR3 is TGTGCCAGCAGACCGAGCGGGATGAACACCGGGGAGCTGTTTTTT.

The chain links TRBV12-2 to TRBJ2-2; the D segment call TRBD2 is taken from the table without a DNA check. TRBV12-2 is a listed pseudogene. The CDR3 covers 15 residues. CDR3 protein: CASPQGAGGIGELFF. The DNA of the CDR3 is TGTGCAAGTCCCCAGGGGGCGGGGGGGATCGGGGAGCTGTTTTTT.

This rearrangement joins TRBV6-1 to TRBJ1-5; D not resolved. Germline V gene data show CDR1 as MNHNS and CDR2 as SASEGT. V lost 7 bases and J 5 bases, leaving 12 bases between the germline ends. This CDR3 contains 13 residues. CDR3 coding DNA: TGTGCCAGCAACTCAGGAAGTGATCAGCCCCAGCATTTT. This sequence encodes CASNSGSDQPQHF.

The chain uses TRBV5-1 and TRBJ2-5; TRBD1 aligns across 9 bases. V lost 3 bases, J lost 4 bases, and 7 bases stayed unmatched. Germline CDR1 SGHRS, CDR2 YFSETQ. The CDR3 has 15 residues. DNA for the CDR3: TGCGCCAGCAGCTCCGGGACAGGGTCGGGAGAGACCCAGTACTTC. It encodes CASSSGTGSGETQYF.

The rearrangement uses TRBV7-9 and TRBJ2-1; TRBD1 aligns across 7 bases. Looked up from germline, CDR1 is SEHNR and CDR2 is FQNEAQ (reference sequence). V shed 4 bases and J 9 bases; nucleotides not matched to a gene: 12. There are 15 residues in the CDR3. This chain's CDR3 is CASSSDRVLPGEQFF. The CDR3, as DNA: TGTGCCAGCAGCTCCGACAGGGTTCTTCCTGGTGAGCAGTTCTTC.

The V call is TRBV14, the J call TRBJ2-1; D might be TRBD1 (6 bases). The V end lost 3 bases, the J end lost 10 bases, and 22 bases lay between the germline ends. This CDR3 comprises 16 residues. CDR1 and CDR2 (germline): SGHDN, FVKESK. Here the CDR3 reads CASSQGTLTGFGEQFF. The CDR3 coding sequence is TGTGCCAGCAGCCAGGGCACACTTACAGGGTTCGGGGAGCAGTTCTTC. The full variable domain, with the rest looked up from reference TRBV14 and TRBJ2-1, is EAGVTQFPSHSVIEKGQTVTLRCDPISGHDNLYWYRRVMGKEIKFLLHFVKESKQDESGMPNNRFLAERTGGTYSTLKVQPAELEDSGVYFCASSQGTLTGFGEQFFGPGTRLTVL.

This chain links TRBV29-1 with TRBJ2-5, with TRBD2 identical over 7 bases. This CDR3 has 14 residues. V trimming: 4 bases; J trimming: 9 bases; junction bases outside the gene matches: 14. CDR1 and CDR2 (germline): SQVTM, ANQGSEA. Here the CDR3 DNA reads TGCAGCGTTGGGGTGGGTAGCGGGTACCTGGCCCAGTACTTC. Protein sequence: CSVGVGSGYLAQYF.

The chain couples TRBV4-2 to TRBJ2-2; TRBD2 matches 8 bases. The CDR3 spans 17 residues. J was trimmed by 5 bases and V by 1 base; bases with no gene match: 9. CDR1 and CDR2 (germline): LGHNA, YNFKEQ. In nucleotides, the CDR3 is TGTGCCAGCAGCCAAGCTACCGCGGGAGGAGGGACCGGGGAGCTGTTTTTT. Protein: CASSQATAGGGTGELFF.

The CDR3 bases are TGTGCCAGCAGTGAGGAAGGGGGTGCCGGGGAGCTGTTTTTT. Translated, it gives CASSEEGGAGELFF. This chain joins TRBV6-1 and TRBJ2-2; D may be TRBD1 (6 bases). Germline-derived CDR1 and CDR2 are MNHNS and SASEGT. Trimming shortened V by 3 bases and J by 6 bases, and 11 bases separated the two germline ends. This CDR3 has 14 residues.

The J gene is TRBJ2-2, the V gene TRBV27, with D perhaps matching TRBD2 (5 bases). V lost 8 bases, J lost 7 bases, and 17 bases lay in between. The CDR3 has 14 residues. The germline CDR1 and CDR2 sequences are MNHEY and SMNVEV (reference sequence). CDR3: CASGRVGGYGELFF. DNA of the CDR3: TGTGCCAGCGGTAGAGTTGGAGGATACGGGGAGCTGTTTTTT.

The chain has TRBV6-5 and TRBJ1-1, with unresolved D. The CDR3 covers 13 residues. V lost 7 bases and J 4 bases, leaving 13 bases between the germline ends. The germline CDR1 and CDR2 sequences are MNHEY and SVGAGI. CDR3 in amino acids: CASMFRWATEAFF. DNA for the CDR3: TGTGCCAGCATGTTTAGGTGGGCCACTGAAGCTTTCTTT.

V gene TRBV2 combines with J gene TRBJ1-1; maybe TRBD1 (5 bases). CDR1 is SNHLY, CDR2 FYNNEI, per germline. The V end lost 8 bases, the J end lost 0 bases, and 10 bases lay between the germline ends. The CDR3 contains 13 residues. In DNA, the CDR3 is TGTGCCAGCGGGGCAGGGATGAACACTGAAGCTTTCTTT. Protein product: CASGAGMNTEAFF. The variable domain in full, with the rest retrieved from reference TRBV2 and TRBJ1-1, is EPEVTQTPSHQVTQMGQEVILRCVPISNHLYFYWYRQILGQKVEFLVSFYNNEISEKSEIFDDQFSVERPDGSNFTLKIRSTKLEDSAMYFCASGAGMNTEAFFGQGTRLTVV.

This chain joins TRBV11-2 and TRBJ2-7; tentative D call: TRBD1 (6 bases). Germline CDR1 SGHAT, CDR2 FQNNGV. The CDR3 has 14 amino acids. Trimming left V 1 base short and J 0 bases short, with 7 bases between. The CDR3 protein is CASSLGQASYEQYF. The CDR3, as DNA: TGTGCCAGCAGCTTAGGACAGGCCTCCTACGAGCAGTACTTC.

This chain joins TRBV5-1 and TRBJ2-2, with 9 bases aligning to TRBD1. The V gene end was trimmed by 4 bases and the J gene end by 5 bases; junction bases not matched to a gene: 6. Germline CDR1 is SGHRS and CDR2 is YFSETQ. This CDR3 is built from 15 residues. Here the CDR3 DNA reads TGCGCCAGCAGCCCGGGACAGGGAGTTACCGGGGAGCTGTTTTTT. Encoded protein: CASSPGQGVTGELFF.

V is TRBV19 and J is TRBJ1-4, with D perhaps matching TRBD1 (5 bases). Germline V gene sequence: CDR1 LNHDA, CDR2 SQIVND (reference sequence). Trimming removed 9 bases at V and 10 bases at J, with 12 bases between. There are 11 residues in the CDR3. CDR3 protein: CASQGLGKLFF. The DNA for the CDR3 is TGTGCCAGCCAGGGATTGGGAAAACTGTTTTTT.

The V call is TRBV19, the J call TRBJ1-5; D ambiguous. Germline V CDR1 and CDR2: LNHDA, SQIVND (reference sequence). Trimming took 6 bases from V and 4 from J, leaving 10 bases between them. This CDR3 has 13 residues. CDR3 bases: TGTGCCAGTAGCGAACAGAAAAATCAGCCCCAGCATTTT. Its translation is CASSEQKNQPQHF.